This T cell receptor beta chain came from a study of CD8 T cells in Susac syndrome. The sequenced target, TCR beta, came from blood CD8+ and CD4+ T cells. Susac syndrome patients met recently defined diagnostic criteria for definite or probable disease. Reverse transcription of roughly 0.45 to 1 ug RNA used random hexamers. In TCRdb, the immunoSEQ multiplex PCR reads were re-called with MiXCR into one record per CDR3 protein. The table lists about 200,000 distinct CDR3 sequences, about 91% of them singletons, with 0.085% to 0.1% in the top ten. The V gene end was trimmed by 3 bases and the J gene end by 5 bases; junction bases not matched to a gene: 13. This CDR3 spans 17 amino acids. The germline CDR1 and CDR2 sequences are PRHDT and FYEKMQ (reference sequence).

The sequenced material came from CD4+ T cells from PBMCs. J is TRBJ2-5 and V is TRBV13; 9 nucleotides line up with TRBD2. The TCR sequence derives from a human donor with Susac syndrome. CDR3 region: CASSLTTVGLAYETQYF. The CDR3 DNA sequence: TGTGCCAGCAGCTTGACCACCGTGGGACTAGCCTACGAGACCCAGTACTTC.